This TCR beta chain appears in the sequencing data of a study of cytomegalovirus exposure and HLA in healthy donors. Study findings and constraints: Listed as cytomegalovirus-associated were 170 or so TCR beta chains. According to a later analysis, donors in an Asian-associated ancestry cluster reportedly had fewer N-insertions than the roughly 640-donor mean. Data from an earlier analysis indicated that most TCR beta V segments were productive either about 90% or about 30% of the time. Specific recognition of CMV antigens was confirmed in vitro for a few chains (all CMV-associated).

Amplification used 60 Vbeta primers and 13 Jbeta primers. The table came from immunoSEQ multiplex PCR; TCRdb's copy has only in-frame clones and leaves some out. The table shows roughly 220,000 clones, with roughly 80% occurring only once. Points on this clone: Its antigen remains unidentified.

This CDR3 has 15 amino acids. The germline gives CDR1 SGHVS, CDR2 FQNEAQ. With 3 bases clipped from V and 6 bases from J, the junction kept 8 bases outside the gene matches. Material for sequencing was PBMCs. The rearrangement links TRBV7-8 to TRBJ2-7; the match to TRBD1 covers 10 bases. The TCR sequence derives from a woman in her forties in good health and CMV-seronegative. CDR3: CASSFRDRGVSEQYF. DNA for the CDR3: TGTGCCAGCAGCTTTAGGGACAGGGGAGTCTCCGAGCAGTACTTC.